These 18 T cell receptor beta chains originate from one sample sequenced in a study of radiotherapy plus CTLA-4 blockade in lung cancer. Here immunoSEQ multiplex PCR was the method, and the copy in TCRdb shows in-frame clones only, minus some. The data contain 25,000 to 40,000 clones, 60% to 75% of them singletons. Sequenced material: peripheral blood, taken from a patient treated with radiotherapy plus ipilimumab. Source of these receptors: a human donor with non-small cell lung cancer who had stable disease on radiotherapy plus ipilimumab.

In its sample, this clone was seen a few times. The chain joins TRBV12-5 to TRBJ2-1, with D possibly matching TRBD1 (5 bases). This CDR3 is built from 14 residues. With 2 bases removed from V and 4 bases from J, the gap between germline ends came to 9 bases. Per the germline V gene, CDR1 is LGHNT and CDR2 is FRNRAP. The DNA of the CDR3 is TGTGCTAGTGGTTTGAGCAAGGGGTACAATGAGCAGTTCTTC. Translated, it gives CASGLSKGYNEQFF.

This clone was seen more than once but under ten times. The CDR3 reads CASSSTTDTYGYTF. CDR3 sequence (DNA): TGTGCCAGCAGCTCGACGACAGACACCTATGGCTACACCTTC. The chain carries TRBV9 and TRBJ1-2; possible D gene TRBD1, 5 bases. The CDR3 contains 14 residues. The ends were cut back, 4 bases at V and 4 bases at J, with 14 bases in the middle. Germline V lookup: CDR1 SGDLS, CDR2 YYNGEE.

V is TRBV19 and J is TRBJ2-7, with D uncertain. Germline CDR1 and CDR2: LNHDA and SQIVND (reference sequence). V was pared by 6 bases and J by 0 bases, with 12 bases between. The CDR3 has 14 amino acids. The CDR3: CASSLQRSSYEQYF. For the CDR3, the DNA is TGTGCCAGTAGCCTACAGAGGAGCTCCTACGAGCAGTACTTC.

The chain combines TRBV6-5 with TRBJ2-7; no definite D call. V lost 6 bases, J lost 3 bases, and 9 bases lay in between. CDR1 and CDR2 (germline): MNHEY, SVGAGI. This CDR3 comprises 12 residues. CDR3 DNA: TGTGCCAGCAGCCTTTCAGGCTACGAGCAGTACTTC. Its translation: CASSLSGYEQYF.

Details on this clone: One end of the junction fails to match germline, which may point to a read error. The chain joins TRBV2 to TRBJ1-1; a weak D match, TRBD1 (6 bases). Germline CDR1 reads SNHLY; CDR2 reads FYNNEI. The CDR3 is made up of 17 amino acids. The CDR3, as DNA: TGCGCCAGCAGTGACTTCGGTCTGGGGGACCATACAGGGGAAGCTTTCTTT. Translated, it gives CASSDFGLGDHTGEAFF.

The chain employs TRBV6-1 and TRBJ1-2; D not certain. Germline CDR1 MNHNS, CDR2 SASEGT. V was pared by 1 base and J by 9 bases, with 12 bases between. There are 13 residues in the CDR3. The chain's CDR3 is CASSEDTRFSYTF. The CDR3, as DNA: TGTGCCAGCAGTGAAGATACCAGATTTAGCTACACCTTC.

This chain links TRBV4-2 with TRBJ1-5; D is uncertain. This CDR3 has 14 amino acids. The germline CDR1 and CDR2 sequences are LGHNA and YNFKEQ. V lost 4 bases and J 5 bases, leaving 12 bases between the germline ends. CDR3 protein: CASSREGQDQPQHF. The DNA for the CDR3 is TGTGCCAGCAGCCGGGAGGGTCAAGATCAGCCCCAGCATTTT.

The chain is built from TRBV19 and TRBJ2-1; no reliable D call. Germline-derived CDR1 and CDR2 are LNHDA and SQIVND (reference sequence). The V end was cut by 7 bases, the J end by 6 bases, with 22 bases between. The CDR3 covers 16 residues. The CDR3 DNA follows: TGTGCCAGTACTCCTTCACTCAACCTTTGGGGCAATGAGCAGTTCTTC. Translated, it gives CASTPSLNLWGNEQFF.

The V and J genes are TRBV18 and TRBJ2-7; 7 bases align to TRBD2. The CDR3 consists of 12 residues. Germline values: CDR1 KGHSH, CDR2 LQKENI. V was clipped by 6 bases and J by 5 bases; unmatched bases: 4. The CDR3 DNA reads as TGTGCCAGCTCGGCGGGGGTCCACGAGCAGTACTTC. Its translation is CASSAGVHEQYF.

This clone was seen a single time. The rearrangement links TRBV5-1 to TRBJ2-7; TRBD2 agrees at 13 bases. After removal of 4 bases from V and 0 bases from J, the junction contained 1 base not matched to a gene. CDR3 length: 15 residues. In germline, CDR1 is SGHRS, CDR2 YFSETQ. In DNA form, the CDR3 reads TGCGCCAGCAGCAGGACTAGCGGGAGCTCCTACGAGCAGTACTTC. It is translated as CASSRTSGSSYEQYF.

The V gene is TRBV7-2, the J gene TRBJ2-5, with D tentatively TRBD1 or TRBD2 (6 bases each). Germline V gene sequence: CDR1 SGHTA, CDR2 FQGNSA. This CDR3 contains 13 residues. Trimming took 4 bases from V and 5 from J, leaving 11 bases between them. The CDR3 spells CASSSVGGETQYF. The DNA of the CDR3 is TGTGCCAGCAGCTCCGTGGGGGGCGAGACCCAGTACTTC.

This chain uses TRBV5-5 with TRBJ2-7, with D possibly called TRBD1 or TRBD2 (5 bases each). The CDR3 consists of 14 residues. Germline lookup yields CDR1 SGHKS and CDR2 YYEKEE (reference sequence). The V gene lost 4 bases and the J gene lost 0 bases, with 11 bases spanning the gap. The CDR3 here is CASSGGTSSYEQYF. The CDR3 nucleotides read TGTGCCAGCAGCGGTGGGACGAGCTCCTACGAGCAGTACTTC.

This rearrangement joins TRBV6-6 to TRBJ2-7; D is unclear. Germline V lookup: CDR1 MNHNY, CDR2 SVGAGI (reference sequence). The CDR3 is 13 residues long. Trimming pared 3 bases from V and 3 bases from J, leaving 9 bases between. CDR3 nucleotide sequence: TGTGCCAGCAGTTATAGTAAGAACTACGAGCAGTACTTC. It translates to CASSYSKNYEQYF.

The genes are TRBV28 and TRBJ2-2, with D tentatively TRBD2 (6 bases). CDR1 MDHEN and CDR2 SYDVKM come from the germline V gene. Trimming took 3 bases from V and 3 from J, leaving 8 bases between them. This CDR3 region has 14 residues. This chain's CDR3 is CASSFWGDTGELFF. As DNA, the CDR3 is TGTGCCAGCAGTTTTTGGGGGGACACCGGGGAGCTGTTTTTT.

The count of this clone is one. The rearrangement links TRBV5-1 to TRBJ2-7, with TRBD1 identical over 8 bases. In germline, CDR1 is SGHRS, CDR2 YFSETQ. The CDR3 consists of 15 residues. After removal of 0 bases from V and 6 bases from J, the junction contained 8 bases not matched to a gene. In DNA, the CDR3 is TGCGCCAGCAGCTTGGCCCGGCAGGGGGCAGGCGAGCAGTACTTC. This encodes CASSLARQGAGEQYF.

The chain combines TRBV2 with TRBJ2-7; 11 bases line up with TRBD2. V was pared by 6 bases and J by 3 bases, with 7 bases of the junction left unmatched. The CDR3 loop spans 15 amino acids. Germline V gene lookup returns CDR1 SNHLY and CDR2 FYNNEI. The CDR3 bases are TGTGCCAGCAGGTCCGGGACTAGCGGATACTACGAGCAGTACTTC. As protein: CASRSGTSGYYEQYF.

The J gene is TRBJ2-1, the V gene TRBV4-2, with 8 bases that match TRBD2. This CDR3 is built from 15 residues. The germline V gene has CDR1 LGHNA and CDR2 YNFKEQ. V shed 1 base and J 5 bases; nucleotides not matched to a gene: 4. The DNA for the CDR3 is TGTGCCAGCAGCCAAGTACTAGCGGCCGACAATGAGCAGTTCTTC. Protein sequence: CASSQVLAADNEQFF.

V gene TRBV13 combines with J gene TRBJ2-4, with 14 bases aligning to TRBD2. Losses at the gene ends were 4 bases for V and 10 bases for J; bases not matched to a gene: 6. Germline values: CDR1 PRHDT, CDR2 FYEKMQ (reference sequence). This CDR3 is built from 15 residues. In DNA form, the CDR3 reads TGTGCCAGCAGCTCAACCGGGACTAGCGGGAGTATTCAGTACTTC. It codes for CASSSTGTSGSIQYF.